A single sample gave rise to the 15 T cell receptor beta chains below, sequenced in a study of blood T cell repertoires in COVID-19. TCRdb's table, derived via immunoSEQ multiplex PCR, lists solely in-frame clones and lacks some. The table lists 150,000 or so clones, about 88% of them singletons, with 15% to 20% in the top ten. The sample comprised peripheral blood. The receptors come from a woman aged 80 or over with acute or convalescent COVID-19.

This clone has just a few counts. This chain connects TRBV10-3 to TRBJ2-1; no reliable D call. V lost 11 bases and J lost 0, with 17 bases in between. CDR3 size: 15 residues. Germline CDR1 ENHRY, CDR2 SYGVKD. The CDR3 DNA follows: TGTGCCTCCACCTTCGATTTTAGCTCCTACAATGAGCAGTTCTTC. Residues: CASTFDFSSYNEQFF.

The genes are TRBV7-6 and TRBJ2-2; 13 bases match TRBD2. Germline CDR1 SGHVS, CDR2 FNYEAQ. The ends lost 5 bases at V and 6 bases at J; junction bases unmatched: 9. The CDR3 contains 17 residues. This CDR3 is CASSGETSGRLAGELFF. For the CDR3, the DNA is TGTGCCAGCAGCGGGGAGACTAGCGGGAGGCTAGCCGGGGAGCTGTTTTTT.

CDR3: CASSEQGRSNQPQHF. Written as DNA, the CDR3 is TGTGCCAGCAGTGAACAAGGGAGGTCGAATCAGCCCCAGCATTTT. The genes are TRBV6-1 and TRBJ1-5; D unclear. This CDR3 has 15 amino acids. CDR1 and CDR2 (germline): MNHNS, SASEGT. V was cut by 2 bases and J by 4 bases, with 12 bases left in between.

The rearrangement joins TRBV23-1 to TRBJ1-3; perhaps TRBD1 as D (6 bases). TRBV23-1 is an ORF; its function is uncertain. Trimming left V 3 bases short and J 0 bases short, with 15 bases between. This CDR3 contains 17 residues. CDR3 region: CASSHSRTGFSGNTIYF. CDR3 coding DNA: TGCGCCAGCAGTCACTCCCGCACAGGGTTCTCTGGAAACACCATATATTTT.

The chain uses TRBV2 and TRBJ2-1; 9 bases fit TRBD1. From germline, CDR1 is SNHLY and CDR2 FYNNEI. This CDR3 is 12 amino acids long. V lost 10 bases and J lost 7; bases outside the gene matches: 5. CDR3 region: CATTGGQNEQFF. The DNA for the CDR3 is TGTGCCACGACAGGGGGGCAGAATGAGCAGTTCTTC.

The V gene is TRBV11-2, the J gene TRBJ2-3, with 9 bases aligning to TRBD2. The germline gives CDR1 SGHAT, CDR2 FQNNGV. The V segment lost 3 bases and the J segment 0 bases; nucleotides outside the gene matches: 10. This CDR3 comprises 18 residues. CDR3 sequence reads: CASSFIASGETSTDTQYF. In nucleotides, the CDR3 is TGTGCCAGCAGCTTTATAGCTAGCGGGGAGACTAGCACAGATACGCAGTATTTT.

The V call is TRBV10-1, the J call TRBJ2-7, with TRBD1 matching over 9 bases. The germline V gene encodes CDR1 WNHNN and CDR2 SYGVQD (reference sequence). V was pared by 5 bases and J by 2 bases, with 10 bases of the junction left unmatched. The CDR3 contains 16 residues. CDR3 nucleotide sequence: TGCGCCAGCAGTCCCAGTAGGGGACAGGGAACCTACGAGCAGTACTTC. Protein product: CASSPSRGQGTYEQYF.

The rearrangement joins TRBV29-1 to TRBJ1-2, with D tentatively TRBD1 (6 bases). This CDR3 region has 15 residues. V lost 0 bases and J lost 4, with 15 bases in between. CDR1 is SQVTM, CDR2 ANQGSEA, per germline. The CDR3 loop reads CSVEDLQGTGYGYTF. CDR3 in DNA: TGCAGCGTTGAAGACTTACAGGGAACGGGCTATGGCTACACCTTC.

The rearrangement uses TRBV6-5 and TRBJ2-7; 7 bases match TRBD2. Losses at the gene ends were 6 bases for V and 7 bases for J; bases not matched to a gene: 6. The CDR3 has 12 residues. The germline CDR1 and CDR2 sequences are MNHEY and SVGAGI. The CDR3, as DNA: TGTGCCAGCAGCCGGACTAGTACGGAGCAGTACTTC. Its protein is CASSRTSTEQYF.

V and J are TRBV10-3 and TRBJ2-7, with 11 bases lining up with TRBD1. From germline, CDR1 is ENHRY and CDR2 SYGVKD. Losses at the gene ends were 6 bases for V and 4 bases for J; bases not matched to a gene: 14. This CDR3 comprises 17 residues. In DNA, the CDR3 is TGTGCCATCAGGACTAGGATGAGGACAGGGGGCGTATACGAGCAGTACTTC. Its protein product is CAIRTRMRTGGVYEQYF.

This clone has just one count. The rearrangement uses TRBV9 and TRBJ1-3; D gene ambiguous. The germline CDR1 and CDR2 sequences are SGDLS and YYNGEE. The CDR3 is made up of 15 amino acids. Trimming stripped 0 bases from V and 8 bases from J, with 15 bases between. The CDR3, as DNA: TGTGCCAGCAGCGTAGAAGGTGCCGGGAGGGACACCATATATTTT. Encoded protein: CASSVEGAGRDTIYF.

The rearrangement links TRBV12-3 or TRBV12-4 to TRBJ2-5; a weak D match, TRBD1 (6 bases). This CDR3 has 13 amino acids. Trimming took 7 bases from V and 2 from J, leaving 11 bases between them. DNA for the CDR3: TGTGCCAGCAATCTCGGACAGCAAGAGACCCAGTACTTC. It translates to CASNLGQQETQYF.

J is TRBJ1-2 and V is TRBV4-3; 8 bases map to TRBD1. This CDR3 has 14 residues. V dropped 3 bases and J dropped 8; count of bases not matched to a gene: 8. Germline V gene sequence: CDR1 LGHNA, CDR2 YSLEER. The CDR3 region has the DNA TGCGCCAGCAGCCACACTCGGACAGGGTACGGCTACACCTTC. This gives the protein CASSHTRTGYGYTF.

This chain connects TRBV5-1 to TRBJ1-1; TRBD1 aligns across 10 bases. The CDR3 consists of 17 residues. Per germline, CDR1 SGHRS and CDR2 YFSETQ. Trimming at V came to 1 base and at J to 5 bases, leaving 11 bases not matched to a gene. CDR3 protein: CASSLYGTGDAATEAFF. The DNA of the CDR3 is TGCGCCAGCAGCTTGTACGGGACAGGGGATGCAGCGACTGAAGCTTTCTTT.

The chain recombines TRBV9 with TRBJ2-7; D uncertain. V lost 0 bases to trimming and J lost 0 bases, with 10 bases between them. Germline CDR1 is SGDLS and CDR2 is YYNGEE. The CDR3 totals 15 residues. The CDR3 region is CASSVAPTYSYEQYF. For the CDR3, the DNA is TGTGCCAGCAGCGTAGCCCCGACATACTCCTACGAGCAGTACTTC.